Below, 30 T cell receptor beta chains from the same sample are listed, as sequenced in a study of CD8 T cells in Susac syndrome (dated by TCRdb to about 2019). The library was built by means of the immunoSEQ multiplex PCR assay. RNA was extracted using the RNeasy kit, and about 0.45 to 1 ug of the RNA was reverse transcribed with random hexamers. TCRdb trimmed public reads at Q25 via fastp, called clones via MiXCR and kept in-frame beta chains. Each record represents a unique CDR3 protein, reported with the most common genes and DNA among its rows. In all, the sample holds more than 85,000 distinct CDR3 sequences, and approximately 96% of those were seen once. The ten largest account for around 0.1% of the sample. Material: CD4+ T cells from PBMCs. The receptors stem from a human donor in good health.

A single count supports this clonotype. Here the CDR3 reads CASRSRSGANVLTF. The CDR3 nucleotides are TGTGCCAGCAGGAGTCGCTCTGGGGCCAACGTCCTGACTTTC. This chain uses TRBV28 with TRBJ2-6; no definite D call. This CDR3 region has 14 residues. The V and J ends lost 6 bases and 0 bases respectively, with 6 bases between them. Germline V CDR1 and CDR2: MDHEN, SYDVKM.

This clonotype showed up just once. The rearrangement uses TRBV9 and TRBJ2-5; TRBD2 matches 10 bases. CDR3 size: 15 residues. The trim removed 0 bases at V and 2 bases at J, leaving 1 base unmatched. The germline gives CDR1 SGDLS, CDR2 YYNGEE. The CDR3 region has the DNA TGTGCCAGCAGCGTAGTACTAGCGGGGCAAGAGACCCAGTACTTC. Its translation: CASSVVLAGQETQYF.

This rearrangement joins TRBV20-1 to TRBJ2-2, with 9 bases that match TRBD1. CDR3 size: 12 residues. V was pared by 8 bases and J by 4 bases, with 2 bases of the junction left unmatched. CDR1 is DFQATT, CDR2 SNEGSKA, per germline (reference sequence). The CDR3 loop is CSYRGLTGELFF. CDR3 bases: TGCAGTTACAGGGGGCTCACCGGGGAGCTGTTTTTT.

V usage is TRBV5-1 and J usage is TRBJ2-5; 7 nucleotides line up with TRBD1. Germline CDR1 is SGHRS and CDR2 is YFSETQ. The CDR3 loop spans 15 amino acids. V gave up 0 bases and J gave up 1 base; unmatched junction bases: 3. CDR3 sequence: CASSLDTGAQETQYF. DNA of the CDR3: TGCGCCAGCAGCTTGGACACAGGGGCCCAAGAGACCCAGTACTTC.

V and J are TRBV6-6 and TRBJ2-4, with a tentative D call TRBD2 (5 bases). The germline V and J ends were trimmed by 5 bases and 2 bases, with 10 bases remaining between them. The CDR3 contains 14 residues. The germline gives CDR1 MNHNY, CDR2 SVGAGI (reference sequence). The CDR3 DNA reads TGTGCCAGCAGTACCGGAGGTTCCAAAAACATTCAGTACTTC. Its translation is CASSTGGSKNIQYF.

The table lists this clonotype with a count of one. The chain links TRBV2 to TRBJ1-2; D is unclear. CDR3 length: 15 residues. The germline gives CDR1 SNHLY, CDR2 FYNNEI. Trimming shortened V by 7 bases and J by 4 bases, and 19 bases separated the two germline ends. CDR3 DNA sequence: TGTGCCAGCACCCCTGTAAGGGCGTCTGCCTATGGCTACACCTTC. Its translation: CASTPVRASAYGYTF.

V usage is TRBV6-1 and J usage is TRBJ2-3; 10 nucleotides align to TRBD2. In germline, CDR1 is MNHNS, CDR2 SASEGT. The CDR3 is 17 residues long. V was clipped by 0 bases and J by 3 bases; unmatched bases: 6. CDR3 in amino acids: CASSEAPLAGLTDTQYF. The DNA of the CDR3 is TGTGCCAGCAGTGAAGCGCCACTAGCGGGGTTGACAGATACGCAGTATTTT.

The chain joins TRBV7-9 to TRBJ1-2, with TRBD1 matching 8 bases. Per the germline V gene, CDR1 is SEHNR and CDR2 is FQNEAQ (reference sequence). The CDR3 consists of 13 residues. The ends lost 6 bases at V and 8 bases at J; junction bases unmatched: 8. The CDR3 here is CASRDDRGLGYTF. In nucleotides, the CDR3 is TGTGCCAGCAGGGATGACAGGGGACTCGGCTACACCTTC.

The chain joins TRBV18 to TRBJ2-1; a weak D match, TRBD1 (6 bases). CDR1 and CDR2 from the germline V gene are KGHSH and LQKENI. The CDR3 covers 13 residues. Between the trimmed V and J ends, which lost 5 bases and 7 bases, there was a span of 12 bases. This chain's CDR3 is CASSADSGNEQFF. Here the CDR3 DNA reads TGTGCCAGCTCAGCGGACAGTGGGAATGAGCAGTTCTTC. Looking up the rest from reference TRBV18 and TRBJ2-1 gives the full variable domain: NAGVMQNPRHLVRRRGQEARLRCSPMKGHSHVYWYRQLPEEGLKFMVYLQKENIIDESGMPKERFSAEFPKEGPSILRIQQVVRGDSAAYFCASSADSGNEQFFGPGTRLTVL.

CDR3 sequence reads: CASRLTASSYEQYF. The CDR3 DNA is TGTGCCAGCAGACTGACAGCTAGCTCCTACGAGCAGTACTTC. The chain links TRBV7-9 to TRBJ2-7, with D perhaps matching TRBD1 (5 bases). V lost 6 bases and J lost 0, with 12 bases in between. This CDR3 is built from 14 residues. The germline V gene encodes CDR1 SEHNR and CDR2 FQNEAQ (reference sequence).

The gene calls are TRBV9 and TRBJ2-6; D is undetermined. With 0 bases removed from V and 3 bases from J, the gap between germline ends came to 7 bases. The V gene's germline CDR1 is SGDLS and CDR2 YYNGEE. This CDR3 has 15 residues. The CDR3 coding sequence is TGTGCCAGCAGCGTAGAACGAGTTGGGGCCAACGTCCTGACTTTC. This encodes CASSVERVGANVLTF.

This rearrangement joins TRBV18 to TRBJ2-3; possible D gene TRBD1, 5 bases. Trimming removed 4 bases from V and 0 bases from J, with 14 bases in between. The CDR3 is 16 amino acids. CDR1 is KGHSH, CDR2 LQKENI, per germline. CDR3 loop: CASSLTWGSSTDTQYF. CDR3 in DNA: TGTGCCAGCTCACTCACCTGGGGCTCTAGCACAGATACGCAGTATTTT.

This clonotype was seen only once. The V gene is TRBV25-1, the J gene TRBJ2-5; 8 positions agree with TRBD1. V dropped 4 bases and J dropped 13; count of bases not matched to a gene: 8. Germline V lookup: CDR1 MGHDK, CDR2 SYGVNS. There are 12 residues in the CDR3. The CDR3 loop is CASSAQGQVLYF. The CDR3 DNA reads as TGTGCCAGCAGTGCCCAGGGACAGGTCTTGTACTTC.

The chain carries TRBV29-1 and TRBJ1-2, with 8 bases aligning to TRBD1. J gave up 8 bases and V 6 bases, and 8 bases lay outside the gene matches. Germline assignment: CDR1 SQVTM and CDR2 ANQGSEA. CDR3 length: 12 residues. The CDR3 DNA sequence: TGCAGCGTCGGGACAGGCGCGGGGGGCTACACCTTC. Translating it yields CSVGTGAGGYTF.

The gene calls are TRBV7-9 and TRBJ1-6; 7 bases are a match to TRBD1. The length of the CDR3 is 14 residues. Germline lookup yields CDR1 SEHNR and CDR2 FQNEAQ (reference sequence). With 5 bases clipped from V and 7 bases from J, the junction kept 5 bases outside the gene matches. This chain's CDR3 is CASSLPGGNSPLHF. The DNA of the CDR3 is TGTGCCAGCAGCCTCCCAGGGGGGAATTCACCCCTCCACTTT.

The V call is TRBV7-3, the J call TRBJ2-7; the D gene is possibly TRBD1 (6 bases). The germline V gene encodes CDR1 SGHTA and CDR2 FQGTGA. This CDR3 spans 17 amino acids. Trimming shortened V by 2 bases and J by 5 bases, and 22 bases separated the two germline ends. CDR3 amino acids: CASSLEGHRESAHEQYF. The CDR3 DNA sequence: TGTGCCAGCAGCTTAGAGGGACACAGGGAGTCGGCTCACGAGCAGTACTTC.

CDR3 in amino acids: CASSIDRGQTQYF. The CDR3 DNA sequence: TGTGCCAGCAGCATAGACAGGGGCCAGACCCAGTACTTC. The chain is built from TRBV7-3 and TRBJ2-5; 8 positions match TRBD1. V shed 5 bases and J 6 bases; nucleotides not matched to a gene: 5. Looked up from germline, CDR1 is SGHTA and CDR2 is FQGTGA. This CDR3 has 13 residues.

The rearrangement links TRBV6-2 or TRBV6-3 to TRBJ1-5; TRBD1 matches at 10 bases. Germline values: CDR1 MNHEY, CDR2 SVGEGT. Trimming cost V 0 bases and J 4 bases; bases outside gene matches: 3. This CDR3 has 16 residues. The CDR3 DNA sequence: TGTGCCAGCAGTTACTCCTGGACAGGGGGGAATCAGCCCCAGCATTTT. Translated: CASSYSWTGGNQPQHF.

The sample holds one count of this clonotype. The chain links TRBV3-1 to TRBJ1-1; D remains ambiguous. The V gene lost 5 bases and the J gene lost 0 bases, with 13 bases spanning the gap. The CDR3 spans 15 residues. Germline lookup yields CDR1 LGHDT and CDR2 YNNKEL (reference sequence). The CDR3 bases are TGTGCCAGCAGCAGTACAGAGGGCATGAACACTGAAGCTTTCTTT. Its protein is CASSSTEGMNTEAFF.

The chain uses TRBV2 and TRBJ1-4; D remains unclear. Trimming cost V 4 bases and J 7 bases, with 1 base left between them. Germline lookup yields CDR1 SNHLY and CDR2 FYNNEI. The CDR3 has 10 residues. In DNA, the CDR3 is TGTGCCAGCAGTGTTGAAAAACTGTTTTTT. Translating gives CASSVEKLFF.

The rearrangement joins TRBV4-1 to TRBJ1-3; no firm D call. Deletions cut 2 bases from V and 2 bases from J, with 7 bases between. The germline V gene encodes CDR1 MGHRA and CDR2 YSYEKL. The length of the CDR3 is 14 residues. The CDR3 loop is CASSQFSAGNTIYF. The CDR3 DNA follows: TGCGCCAGCAGCCAATTTTCGGCTGGAAACACCATATATTTT.

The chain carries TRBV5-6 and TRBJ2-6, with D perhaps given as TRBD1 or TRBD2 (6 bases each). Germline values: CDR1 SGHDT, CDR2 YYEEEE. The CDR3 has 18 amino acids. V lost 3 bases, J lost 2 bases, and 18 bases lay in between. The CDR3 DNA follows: TGTGCCAGCAGCTCCGCCGCCGGGGGCGCAACTGGGGCCAACGTCCTGACTTTC. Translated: CASSSAAGGATGANVLTF.

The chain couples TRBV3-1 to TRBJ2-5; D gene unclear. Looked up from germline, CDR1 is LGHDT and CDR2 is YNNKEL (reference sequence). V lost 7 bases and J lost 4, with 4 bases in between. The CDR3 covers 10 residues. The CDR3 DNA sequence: TGTGCCAGCACCCCAGAGACCCAGTACTTC. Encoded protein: CASTPETQYF.

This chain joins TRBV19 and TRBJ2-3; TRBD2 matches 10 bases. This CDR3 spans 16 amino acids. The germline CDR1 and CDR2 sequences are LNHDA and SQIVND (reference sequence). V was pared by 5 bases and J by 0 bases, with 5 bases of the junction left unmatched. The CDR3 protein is CASSSGLAPSTDTQYF. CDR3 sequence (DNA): TGTGCCAGTAGTTCGGGACTAGCGCCGAGCACAGATACGCAGTATTTT.

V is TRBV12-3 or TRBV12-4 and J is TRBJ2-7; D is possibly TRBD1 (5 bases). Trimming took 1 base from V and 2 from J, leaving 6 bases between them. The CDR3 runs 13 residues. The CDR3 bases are TGTGCCAGCAGTTTAGGACAGACCTACGAGCAGTACTTC. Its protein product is CASSLGQTYEQYF.

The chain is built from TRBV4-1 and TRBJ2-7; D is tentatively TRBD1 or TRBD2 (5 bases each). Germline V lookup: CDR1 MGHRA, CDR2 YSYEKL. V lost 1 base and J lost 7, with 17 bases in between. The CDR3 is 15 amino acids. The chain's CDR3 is CASSQGGQGVGEQYF. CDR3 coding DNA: TGCGCCAGCAGCCAAGGGGGTCAGGGAGTAGGAGAGCAGTACTTC.

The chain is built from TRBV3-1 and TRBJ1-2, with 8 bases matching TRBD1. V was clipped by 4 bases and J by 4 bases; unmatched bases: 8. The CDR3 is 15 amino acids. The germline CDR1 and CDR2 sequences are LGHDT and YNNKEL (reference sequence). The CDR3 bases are TGTGCCAGCAGCCTATTACAGGGGGGAGTCTATGGCTACACCTTC. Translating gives CASSLLQGGVYGYTF.

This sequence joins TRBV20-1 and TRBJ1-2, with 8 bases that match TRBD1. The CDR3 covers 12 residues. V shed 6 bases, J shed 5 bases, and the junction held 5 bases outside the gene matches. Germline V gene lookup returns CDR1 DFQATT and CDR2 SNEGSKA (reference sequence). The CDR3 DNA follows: TGCAGTGCGCGGGACAGGATTTATGGCTACACCTTC. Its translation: CSARDRIYGYTF.

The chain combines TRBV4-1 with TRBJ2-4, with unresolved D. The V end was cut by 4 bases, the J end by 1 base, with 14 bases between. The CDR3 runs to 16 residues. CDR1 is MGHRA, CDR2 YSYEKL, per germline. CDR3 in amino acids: CASSPVGLGAKNIQYF. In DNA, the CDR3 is TGCGCCAGCAGCCCTGTGGGATTAGGGGCCAAAAACATTCAGTACTTC.

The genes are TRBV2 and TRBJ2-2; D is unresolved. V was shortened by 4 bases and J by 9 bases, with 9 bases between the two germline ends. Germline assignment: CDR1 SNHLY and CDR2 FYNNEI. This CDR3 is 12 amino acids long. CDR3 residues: CASSGSHRELFF. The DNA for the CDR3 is TGTGCCAGCAGTGGATCCCACCGGGAGCTGTTTTTT.